This is a list of T cell receptor beta chains from one sample in a study of Graves' ophthalmopathy and Graves' hyperthyroidism. MiXCR, applied by TCRdb to the multiplex PCR reads, yields one record per CDR3 protein. The data contain 350,000 or so distinct CDR3 sequences, roughly 17% of them singletons. Sequenced material: peripheral blood. These receptors were taken from an adult man with Graves' ophthalmopathy. Each CDR3 is given with its conserved first and last residue. The D gene is left open where the match is weak. For some rows the clone size is stated as once, few or many, or as a class when expanded; others skip it.

TGTGCCAGTAAAGACAGACCGAACACCGGGGAGCTGTTTTTT	CASKDRPNTGELFF	TRBV19	TRBJ2-2	NA	few
TGCAGCGCCCGACAGGGGGGCACTGAAGCTTTCTTT	CSARQGGTEAFF	TRBV29-1	TRBJ1-1	TRBD1	many
TGTGCCAGCAGTTCGACAGGGAGTGTGTCACCCCTCCACTTT	CASSSTGSVSPLHF	TRBV2	TRBJ1-6	TRBD1	NA
TGCAGCGCTGATACGGACGGTGATTATGGCTACACCTTC	CSADTDGDYGYTF	TRBV29-1	TRBJ1-2	NA	many
TGTGCCAGCAGAGGGACAGCTAGCTCTGGGGCCAACGTCCTGACTTTC	CASRGTASSGANVLTF	TRBV7-8	TRBJ2-6	TRBD1	many
TGTGCCAGCAGCCCAGCATCCAACCCCCCCTATGGCTACACCTTC	CASSPASNPPYGYTF	TRBV5-4	TRBJ1-2	NA	many
TGCGCCAGCAGCCACACAGAACCAGGAAACACCATATATTTT	CASSHTEPGNTIYF	TRBV4-3	TRBJ1-3	NA	many
TGTGCCTGGAGTGCGGACAGGGTGACCGGGGAGCTGTTTTTT	CAWSADRVTGELFF	TRBV30	TRBJ2-2	TRBD1	many
TGTGCCAGCAGTCTGATAGCGACACAAGAGACCCAGTACTTC	CASSLIATQETQYF	TRBV28	TRBJ2-5	NA	many
TGTGCCAGCAGTTACCGAGTGTCGGGGGCCACTGAAGCTTTCTTT	CASSYRVSGATEAFF	TRBV6-5	TRBJ1-1	NA	many
TGTGCCAGCAGCTACAGGGGCCATGGCTACACCTTC	CASSYRGHGYTF	TRBV7-2	TRBJ1-2	TRBD1	many
TGTGCCACCGGACTAGCGGGGGCTGAGACCCAGTACTTC	CATGLAGAETQYF	TRBV24-1	TRBJ2-5	TRBD2	NA
TGTGCCAGCAGTTTAGCGTACAGGGACAGGGTTGGCGGGAGGGCCGGGTACGAGCAGTACTTC	CASSLAYRDRVGGRAGYEQYF	TRBV12-3/TRBV12-4	TRBJ2-7	NA	NA
TGTGCCAGCAATATGTTGGCGGGAGGCTCCGAGCAGTACTTC	CASNMLAGGSEQYF	TRBV2	TRBJ2-7	TRBD2	many
TGTGCCAGCAGAAGATCCCCAAGCAGTACGCTGTTTTTT	CASRRSPSSTLFF	TRBV28	TRBJ2-2	NA	few
TGTGCCTGGAGTCGGATGAAGGGACAGGGGGCGAGGGAGCAGTACTTC	CAWSRMKGQGAREQYF	TRBV30	TRBJ2-7	TRBD1	many
TGTGCCAGTTTTATTGACAGGAACACTGAAGCTTTCTTT	CASFIDRNTEAFF	TRBV19	TRBJ1-1	NA	NA
TGTGCCAGCAGTGAAGGCCCGACAGGGGGAAACACTGAAGCTTTCTTT	CASSEGPTGGNTEAFF	TRBV2	TRBJ1-1	TRBD1	NA
TGTGCCATCACCTCCAGCGGGCGAAACACTGAAGCTTTCTTT	CAITSSGRNTEAFF	TRBV10-3	TRBJ1-1	NA	many
TGTGCCAGTAGTATAAGCGGGAGGGTCGAAGAGACCCAGTACTTC	CASSISGRVEETQYF	TRBV19	TRBJ2-5	TRBD2	NA
TGCGCCAGCAGCTTTGCGGCCTGGCGGGGGGCAGCAAGCAATCAGCCCCAGCATTTT	CASSFAAWRGAASNQPQHF	TRBV5-1	TRBJ1-5	NA	NA
TGTGCCAGCAGTTTAGGGAAAGCTAACTATGGCTACACCTTC	CASSLGKANYGYTF	TRBV28	TRBJ1-2	NA	many
TGCAGCGTTGAAGCATTGATGGACGCGGGCTACACCTTC	CSVEALMDAGYTF	TRBV29-1	TRBJ1-2	NA	NA
TGTGCCTGGAGTTCAGGGGGCCTCAATCAGCCCCAGCATTTT	CAWSSGGLNQPQHF	TRBV30	TRBJ1-5	TRBD1	NA
TGCGCCAGCAGCTTATACCGGGACAGGGTCACGGAGACCCAGTACTTC	CASSLYRDRVTETQYF	TRBV5-1	TRBJ2-5	TRBD1	many
TGCGCCAGCAGCTTGATTTGGGGGGCGGAGACCCAGTACTTC	CASSLIWGAETQYF	TRBV5-1	TRBJ2-5	NA	many
TGTGCCAGCAGTGTATATAGCAATCAGCCCCAGCATTTT	CASSVYSNQPQHF	TRBV6-4	TRBJ1-5	NA	many
TGCGCCAGCGGGGAGACTACCCTTGGTCCTGAAGCTTTCTTT	CASGETTLGPEAFF	TRBV4-1	TRBJ1-1	NA	many
TGCAGTGCCAACGCCGGGACCCTGACGGGGGAGACCCAGTACTTC	CSANAGTLTGETQYF	TRBV20-1	TRBJ2-5	NA	many
TGTGCCAGTAGTATGGGTGAGGGGGGGAGGTTTCTAGTCCGGCCCCAGCATTTT	CASSMGEGGRFLVRPQHF	TRBV19	TRBJ1-5	NA	NA
TGTGCCAGCAGTGATACGGACAGGGGAGGCACTGAAGCTTTCTTT	CASSDTDRGGTEAFF	TRBV6-1	TRBJ1-1	TRBD1	many
TGTGCCAGCAGCTTAGATTCGGGGGGATATCAGCCCCAGCATTTT	CASSLDSGGYQPQHF	TRBV7-8	TRBJ1-5	NA	many
TGTGCCAGTAGTATAGGTGGGAAGCTGGCTGAAGCTTTCTTT	CASSIGGKLAEAFF	TRBV19	TRBJ1-1	NA	many
TGTGCCAGCAGTTACTCTAGGGCAGGGAATCAGCCCCAGCATTTT	CASSYSRAGNQPQHF	TRBV6-5	TRBJ1-5	NA	many
TGTGCCAGCAATCGGCAGGGGTACACTGAAGCTTTCTTT	CASNRQGYTEAFF	TRBV2	TRBJ1-1	NA	many
TGTGCCACCAGGTCACAGGGAAGCACTGAAGCTTTCTTT	CATRSQGSTEAFF	TRBV24-1	TRBJ1-1	NA	few
TGTGCCACCAGCAGAGATCTCACGGGGGGGCGAGAGACCCAGTACTTC	CATSRDLTGGRETQYF	TRBV15	TRBJ2-5	TRBD2	many
TGTGCCAGCAGTGTGGCAGGAGGGCCCTATAGCAATCAGCCCCAGCATTTT	CASSVAGGPYSNQPQHF	TRBV6-1	TRBJ1-5	NA	once
TGCAGTGCTCCCCCTGGGACCGGCAAACGCGAGCAGTACTTC	CSAPPGTGKREQYF	TRBV20-1	TRBJ2-7	NA	many
TGTGCCAGCAGTGCTAGGGATGGGGCCAACGTCCTGACTTTC	CASSARDGANVLTF	TRBV6-1	TRBJ2-6	NA	many
TGTGCCAGCAGTTTTGGGGGCTACGAGCAGTACTTC	CASSFGGYEQYF	TRBV5-1	TRBJ2-7	NA	many
TGTGCCAGCAGCCCATTACACCAAGAGACCCAGTACTTC	CASSPLHQETQYF	TRBV7-2	TRBJ2-5	NA	few
TGTGCCAACCCTAGCGGGAGCCACGAGCAGTACTTC	CANPSGSHEQYF	TRBV27	TRBJ2-7	TRBD2	many
TGTGCCATCAGAGAACAACAGGTCCTCTTCCAGCCCCAGCATTTT	CAIREQQVLFQPQHF	TRBV10-3	TRBJ1-5	NA	many
TGCGCCAGCAGCCAAGACTTAAGGTCTTTACAAAAGGAGTTCTTC	CASSQDLRSLQKEFF	TRBV4-1	TRBJ2-4	NA	many
TGTGCCAGCAGTTGGGGGAAGGGACAAGAGACCCAGTACTTC	CASSWGKGQETQYF	TRBV6-5	TRBJ2-5	NA	NA
TGTGCCAGCAGCCCGGCTCTAGGAAGGGAGACCCAGTACTTC	CASSPALGRETQYF	TRBV5-5	TRBJ2-5	NA	many
TGTGCCAGCAGTTACTCAGGAAGCGTTAAGCTGTTTTTT	CASSYSGSVKLFF	TRBV6-5	TRBJ2-2	NA	many